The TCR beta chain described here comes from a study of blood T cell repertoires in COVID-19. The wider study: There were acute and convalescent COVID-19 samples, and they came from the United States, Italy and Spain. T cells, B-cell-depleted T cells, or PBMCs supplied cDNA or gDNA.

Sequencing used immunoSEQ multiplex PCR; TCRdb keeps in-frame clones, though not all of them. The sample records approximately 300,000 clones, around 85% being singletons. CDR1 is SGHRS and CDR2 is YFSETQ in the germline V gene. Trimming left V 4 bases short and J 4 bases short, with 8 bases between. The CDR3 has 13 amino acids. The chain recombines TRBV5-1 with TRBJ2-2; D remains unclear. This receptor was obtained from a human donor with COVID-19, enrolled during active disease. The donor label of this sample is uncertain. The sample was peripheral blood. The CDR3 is CASSPPITGELFF. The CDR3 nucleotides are TGCGCCAGCAGCCCCCCCATCACCGGGGAGCTGTTTTTT.